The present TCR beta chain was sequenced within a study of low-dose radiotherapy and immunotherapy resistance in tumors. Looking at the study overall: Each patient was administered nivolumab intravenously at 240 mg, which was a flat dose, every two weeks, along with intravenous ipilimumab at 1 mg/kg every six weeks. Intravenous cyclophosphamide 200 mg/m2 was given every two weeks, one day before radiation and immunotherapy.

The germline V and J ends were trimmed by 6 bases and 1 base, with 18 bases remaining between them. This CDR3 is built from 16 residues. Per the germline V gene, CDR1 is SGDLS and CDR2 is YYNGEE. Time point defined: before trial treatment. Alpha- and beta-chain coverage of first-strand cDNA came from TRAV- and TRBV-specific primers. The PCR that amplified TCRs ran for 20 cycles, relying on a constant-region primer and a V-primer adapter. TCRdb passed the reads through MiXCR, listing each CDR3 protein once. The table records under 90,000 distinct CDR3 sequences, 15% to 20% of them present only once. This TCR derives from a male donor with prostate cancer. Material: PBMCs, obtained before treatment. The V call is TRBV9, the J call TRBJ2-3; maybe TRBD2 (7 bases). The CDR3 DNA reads TGTGCCAGCAAGAGGGGGGGCTCGGTCGGCACAGATACGCAGTATTTT. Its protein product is CASKRGGSVGTDTQYF.